The 3 T cell receptor beta chains below were found in one sample sequenced in a study of CD8+CD57+ T cells in acquired aplastic anemia. It was patients with CD8+CD57+ cell expansion by flow cytometry who were chosen for sequencing. Genomic DNA served as template for TCR beta VDJ and CDR3 profiling. MiXCR was run by TCRdb on the reads, yielding one entry per CDR3 protein. Among hundreds of thousands of distinct CDR3 sequences listed, roughly 50% were seen once. Sequenced: sorted CD4+, CD8+, or CD8+CD57+ T cells (not recorded which) from PBMCs. The receptors derive from a human donor with aplastic anemia.

The chain is built from TRBV10-3 and TRBJ1-1; 7 nucleotides align to TRBD1. With 7 bases clipped from V and 6 bases from J, the junction kept 26 bases outside the gene matches. This CDR3 is 19 amino acids long. Germline V gene sequence: CDR1 ENHRY, CDR2 SYGVKD. CDR3 in amino acids: CAITQQGPRASQPDAEAFF. The CDR3 nucleotides are TGTGCCATCACCCAACAGGGGCCCCGCGCGTCCCAACCCGATGCTGAAGCTTTCTTT.

About this clonotype itself: A much larger clone differs by one base, so this may be a read error. The conserved phenylalanine or tryptophan normally closing the CDR3 is absent here, so this likely arose from a read error. V and J are TRBV6-5 and TRBJ1-1; unclear D gene. Per germline, CDR1 MNHEY and CDR2 SVGAGI. The CDR3 length is 13 residues. The V and J ends lost 5 bases and 5 bases respectively, with 12 bases between them. The CDR3: CASSETRATEAFL. As DNA, the CDR3 is TGTGCCAGCAGTGAAACTAGGGCGACTGAAGCTTTCCTT.

The J gene is TRBJ2-6, the V gene TRBV10-3; no reliable D call. Germline V gene data show CDR1 as ENHRY and CDR2 as SYGVKD. V dropped 3 bases and J dropped 0 bases, with 12 bases sitting between them. The CDR3 length is 17 residues. DNA of the CDR3: TGTGCCATCAGTGATAGGGCAGGTGCCTCTGGGGCCAACGTCCTGACTTTC. Translation gives CAISDRAGASGANVLTF.